The next 7 T cell receptor beta chains were all read from a single sample in a study of cytomegalovirus exposure and HLA in healthy donors. The study ran its PCR with 60 Vbeta and 13 Jbeta primers. Sequencing used immunoSEQ multiplex PCR; TCRdb keeps in-frame clones, though not all of them. This sample has some 150,000 clones, with approximately 80% found just once. The sample comprised PBMCs. All receptors come from a man aged 18 to 30 in good health and CMV-seropositive.

The chain links TRBV15 to TRBJ1-2; 9 bases match TRBD1. J lost 3 bases, V lost 3 bases, and 5 bases had no gene match. CDR3 size: 15 residues. From germline, CDR1 is LNHNV and CDR2 YYDKDF (reference sequence). The CDR3: CATSRNRGLDYGYTF. CDR3 coding DNA: TGTGCCACCAGCAGGAACAGGGGGCTTGACTATGGCTACACCTTC.

This chain joins TRBV10-3 and TRBJ2-7; D perhaps matches TRBD1 (6 bases). The V and J ends lost 0 bases and 1 base respectively, with 10 bases between them. CDR1 is ENHRY and CDR2 is SYGVKD in the germline V gene. This CDR3 region has 15 residues. The CDR3 nucleotides read TGTGCCATCAGTGAGTCTAACAGGGTGTCCTACGAGCAGTACTTC. It specifies CAISESNRVSYEQYF.

The rearrangement joins TRBV5-1 to TRBJ2-3; 10 bases are a match to TRBD2. Germline trimming cut 4 bases from V and 0 bases from J; bases unmatched to any gene: 5. This CDR3 has 16 residues. CDR1 and CDR2 (germline): SGHRS, YFSETQ. CDR3 amino acids: CASSTSGAPSTDTQYF. The DNA of the CDR3 is TGCGCCAGCAGCACTAGCGGGGCTCCTAGCACAGATACGCAGTATTTT.

This sequence joins TRBV4-1 and TRBJ1-1; D not certain. CDR1 and CDR2 from the germline V gene are MGHRA and YSYEKL. V gave up 0 bases and J gave up 3 bases, with 26 bases separating them. The CDR3 loop spans 20 amino acids. The CDR3 here is CASSQDPPGNFGGGDTEAFF. The CDR3 nucleotides read TGCGCCAGCAGCCAAGATCCCCCGGGCAACTTTGGAGGTGGGGACACTGAAGCTTTCTTT.

This clone has just a few counts. The rearrangement uses TRBV6-6 and TRBJ2-1; TRBD1 aligns across 10 bases. The CDR3 runs 16 residues. Losses at the gene ends were 6 bases for V and 7 bases for J; bases not matched to a gene: 12. The germline CDR1 and CDR2 sequences are MNHNY and SVGAGI (reference sequence). The CDR3: CASSHHDRGLDNEQFF. CDR3 DNA sequence: TGTGCCAGCAGCCACCACGACAGGGGGCTGGATAATGAGCAGTTCTTC.

The chain carries TRBV7-6 and TRBJ2-1; 10 nucleotides match TRBD1. The junction had 13 bases not matched to a gene; V was cut back by 5 bases and J by 6 bases. Germline V gene sequence: CDR1 SGHVS, CDR2 FNYEAQ. The CDR3 spans 17 residues. The CDR3 loop reads CASSPGRGTGDGNEQFF. As DNA, the CDR3 is TGTGCCAGCAGCCCCGGTCGCGGGACAGGGGATGGCAATGAGCAGTTCTTC.

The CDR3 spells CASSGRQGASHRELFF. CDR3 nucleotides: TGTGCCAGCAGTGGCCGACAGGGGGCGAGTCACCGGGAGCTGTTTTTT. The V gene is TRBV6-6, the J gene TRBJ2-2; 10 bases are shared with TRBD1. In germline, CDR1 is MNHNY, CDR2 SVGAGI (reference sequence). V lost 5 bases and J lost 9; bases outside the gene matches: 12. This CDR3 spans 16 amino acids.